A selection of T cell receptor beta chains follows, all from one sample in a study of CD8 T cells in ankylosing spondylitis. Via MiXCR, TCRdb re-called the 5' RACE reads, giving one row per CDR3 protein. The sample comprises 350,000 or so distinct CDR3 sequences, roughly 14% of which are singletons, and 0.9% to 1.2% rests with the top ten. Sequenced material: blood, either unsorted or a sorted T cell fraction (not recorded which). The receptor set was obtained from a male donor with ankylosing spondylitis or in good health (not recorded which). Both conserved end residues are part of each CDR3. The D gene is left open where the match is weak. The size entry is marked missing in some rows and otherwise reads once, few, many or a size class.

abundance	v_gene	j_gene	d_gene	CDR3aa	CDR3nt
.	TRBV5-1	TRBJ1-2	TRBD1	CASSLTGDGDYGYTF	TGCGCCAGCAGCTTGACAGGGGATGGCGACTATGGCTACACCTTC
many	TRBV12-3/TRBV12-4	TRBJ2-2	.	CASTNPRAGELFF	TGTGCCAGCACTAACCCCAGGGCCGGGGAGCTGTTTTTT
.	TRBV25-1	TRBJ2-5	TRBD2	CASSESGTSRQETQYF	TGTGCCAGCAGTGAATCAGGGACTAGCCGACAAGAGACCCAGTACTTC
.	TRBV20-1	TRBJ2-6	TRBD2	CSARDLSGGTNGANVLTF	TGCAGTGCTAGAGATCTGTCAGGTGGGACTAATGGGGCCAACGTCCTGACTTTC
many	TRBV4-1	TRBJ2-1	TRBD2	CASSQQAGGYNEQFF	TGCGCCAGCAGCCAACAAGCGGGGGGCTACAATGAGCAGTTCTTC
.	TRBV10-3	TRBJ2-1	TRBD2	CAYSGGAKYNEQFF	TGTGCCTACTCCGGGGGGGCAAAGTACAATGAGCAGTTCTTC
many	TRBV7-8	TRBJ2-5	TRBD2	CASSGRAGETQYF	TGTGCCAGCAGCGGGAGGGCCGGAGAGACCCAGTACTTC
few	TRBV18	TRBJ1-2	.	CASSPSRALLYGYTF	TGTGCCAGCTCACCCAGTAGGGCCCTCCTCTATGGCTACACCTTC
few	TRBV12-3/TRBV12-4	TRBJ2-2	.	CASRPQDGELFF	TGTGCCAGCAGGCCCCAAGATGGGGAGCTGTTTTTT
.	TRBV12-3/TRBV12-4	TRBJ1-2	.	CASSRDGTYGYTF	TGTGCCAGCAGCCGCGACGGGACCTATGGCTACACCTTC
few	TRBV27	TRBJ2-7	TRBD2	CASSPGTSIYEQYF	TGTGCCAGCAGTCCAGGGACTAGTATTTACGAGCAGTACTTC
.	TRBV6-1	TRBJ2-7	.	CASGTGVTYEQYF	TGTGCCAGTGGGACGGGGGTCACCTACGAGCAGTACTTC
few	TRBV5-6	TRBJ2-2	.	CASSPSSVTGELFF	TGTGCCAGCAGCCCGTCTTCGGTCACCGGGGAGCTGTTTTTT
.	TRBV5-5	TRBJ2-3	.	CASTLDGTSTDTQYF	TGTGCCAGCACCCTCGATGGAACTAGCACAGATACGCAGTATTTT
few	TRBV20-1	TRBJ1-2	.	CSAPGLGTYGYTF	TGCAGTGCTCCCGGGCTAGGGACATATGGCTACACCTTC
few	TRBV5-1	TRBJ1-2	.	CASSLGGRAPLFF	TGCGCCAGCAGCTTGGGGGGACGTGCTCCGTTGTTTTTC
.	TRBV4-1	TRBJ2-2	.	CASSQGTARTGELFF	TGCGCCAGCAGCCAAGGAACCGCAAGGACCGGGGAGCTGTTTTTT
.	TRBV5-1	TRBJ1-1	TRBD1	CATSTGGDTEAFF	TGCGCCACTTCGACAGGGGGGGACACTGAAGCTTTCTTT